The 25 T cell receptor beta chains given below trace back to one sample, sequenced in a study of blood T cell repertoires in COVID-19. The method was immunoSEQ multiplex PCR; TCRdb's version includes in-frame clones alone and lacks a portion of them. Of around 330,000 clones listed, 70% to 90% are singletons. The sample was peripheral blood. These receptor sequences come from a woman aged 50 to 65 with active or convalescent COVID-19.

The chain carries TRBV19 and TRBJ1-1; a possible D gene is TRBD1 (5 bases). This CDR3 is 14 amino acids long. Trimming left V 3 bases short and J 3 bases short, with 11 bases between. Germline CDR1 and CDR2: LNHDA and SQIVND (reference sequence). CDR3: CASSMGGLDTEAFF. The CDR3 region has the DNA TGTGCCAGTAGTATGGGGGGTCTGGACACTGAAGCTTTCTTT.

On this clone itself: The sample has other DNA sequences that encode this CDR3 too. The chain is built from TRBV27 and TRBJ1-1, with D possibly TRBD1 on 5 matching bases. V was pared by 3 bases and J by 1 base, with 9 bases between. The CDR3 sequence is 14 residues long. Germline V gene data show CDR1 as MNHEY and CDR2 as SMNVEV (reference sequence). CDR3 residues: CASSLKTENTEAFF. In DNA form, the CDR3 reads TGTGCCAGCAGTTTGAAGACAGAGAACACTGAAGCTTTCTTT.

The V and J genes are TRBV7-3 and TRBJ2-2; unclear D gene. Germline-derived CDR1 and CDR2 are SGHTA and FQGTGA. This CDR3 has 13 residues. Trimming took off 8 bases at V and 1 base at J, with 8 bases between the two ends. The CDR3 nucleotides are TGTGCCAGCCAGTCAGGGAACACCGGGGAGCTGTTTTTT. Amino acids: CASQSGNTGELFF.

This chain joins TRBV6-4 and TRBJ2-5, with D tentatively TRBD2 (6 bases). Germline loops: CDR1 MRHNA, CDR2 SNTAGT. The CDR3 is 13 amino acids. With 0 bases removed from V and 6 bases from J, the gap between germline ends came to 8 bases. The CDR3 DNA reads as TGTGCCAGCAGTGACTCCCGGGGGAAGACCCAGTACTTC. This translates into CASSDSRGKTQYF.

The chain has TRBV7-2 and TRBJ2-7; TRBD1 aligns across 7 bases. The germline gives CDR1 SGHTA, CDR2 FQGNSA. The length of the CDR3 is 15 residues. With V trimmed by 5 bases and J by 0 bases, 7 bases remained unmatched. As DNA, the CDR3 is TGTGCCAGCAGCCCTGGGACAGCTCGCTCCTACGAGCAGTACTTC. It is translated as CASSPGTARSYEQYF.

V is TRBV6-6 and J is TRBJ2-7; 12 bases match TRBD2. Unmatched junction bases numbered 3, after V lost 2 bases and J lost 4 bases. Germline values: CDR1 MNHNY, CDR2 SVGAGI (reference sequence). The CDR3 contains 15 residues. Written as DNA, the CDR3 is TGTGCCAGCAGTTACCTGACTAGCGGGAGATACGAGCAGTACTTC. Translated, it gives CASSYLTSGRYEQYF.

J is TRBJ1-4 and V is TRBV5-1, with 12 nucleotides matching TRBD1. The V gene end was trimmed by 3 bases and the J gene end by 6 bases; junction bases not matched to a gene: 6. Per the germline V gene, CDR1 is SGHRS and CDR2 is YFSETQ. The CDR3 loop spans 16 amino acids. CDR3 in amino acids: CASSSGGTGGYEKLFF. The CDR3 bases are TGCGCCAGCAGCTCAGGGGGGACAGGGGGCTATGAAAAACTGTTTTTT. Full variable domain (outside the CDR3, taken from reference TRBV5-1 and TRBJ1-4): KAGVTQTPRYLIKTRGQQVTLSCSPISGHRSVSWYQQTPGQGLQFLFEYFSETQRNKGNFPGRFSGRQFSNSRSEMNVSTLELGDSALYLCASSSGGTGGYEKLFFGSGTQLSVL.

The chain is built from TRBV9 and TRBJ2-2, with a possible D match to TRBD2 (6 bases). From germline, CDR1 is SGDLS and CDR2 YYNGEE. The ends were cut back, 1 base at V and 3 bases at J, with 10 bases in the middle. CDR3 size: 15 residues. CDR3 sequence: CASSVRPGDTGELFF. The CDR3 DNA reads as TGTGCCAGCAGCGTACGCCCGGGGGACACCGGGGAGCTGTTTTTT.

This chain links TRBV30 with TRBJ1-2; D is undetermined. This CDR3 has 12 residues. CDR1 is GTSNPN and CDR2 is SVGIG in the germline V gene (reference sequence). V shed 0 bases and J shed 4 bases, with 6 bases lying between them. Here the CDR3 reads CAWSVLPYGYTF. As DNA, the CDR3 is TGTGCCTGGAGTGTACTACCCTATGGCTACACCTTC.

This clone occurred a few times. The chain employs TRBV7-2 and TRBJ1-2; D is ambiguous. Germline loops: CDR1 SGHTA, CDR2 FQGNSA. Trimming pared 4 bases from V and 7 bases from J, leaving 13 bases between. CDR3 length: 13 residues. CDR3 region: CASSSGGGSGYTF. CDR3 sequence (DNA): TGTGCCAGCAGCTCAGGCGGAGGTTCTGGCTACACCTTC.

This chain connects TRBV5-1 to TRBJ2-3; D is perhaps TRBD1 (6 bases). The V end lost 3 bases, the J end lost 1 base, and 18 bases lay between the germline ends. There are 17 residues in the CDR3. Germline loops: CDR1 SGHRS, CDR2 YFSETQ. Here the CDR3 DNA reads TGCGCCAGCAGCTCATCCGTCACAGGGAGTGGCACAGATACGCAGTATTTT. Amino acids: CASSSSVTGSGTDTQYF.

V is TRBV7-6 and J is TRBJ2-1; D is perhaps TRBD1 (5 bases). Trimming cost V 1 base and J 2 bases, with 9 bases left between them. CDR3 length: 15 amino acids. Germline V gives CDR1 SGHVS, CDR2 FNYEAQ. CDR3: CASSLEGAPYNEQFF. In DNA, the CDR3 is TGTGCCAGCAGCTTAGAAGGGGCCCCCTACAATGAGCAGTTCTTC.

The chain uses TRBV7-3 and TRBJ2-1; TRBD1 matches 8 bases. The CDR3 totals 16 residues. The V and J ends lost 3 bases and 4 bases, in that order; junction bases with no gene match: 8. Per germline, CDR1 SGHTA and CDR2 FQGTGA. CDR3 bases: TGTGCCAGCAGCTTGAGGCAGGGGGCTGGGTACAATGAGCAGTTCTTC. It specifies CASSLRQGAGYNEQFF.

V gene TRBV28 combines with J gene TRBJ2-5; TRBD2 matches at 8 bases. The V gene end was trimmed by 7 bases and the J gene end by 2 bases; junction bases not matched to a gene: 9. The CDR3 totals 15 residues. Germline V gene lookup returns CDR1 MDHEN and CDR2 SYDVKM. The CDR3 loop is CASIRAGAFQETQYF. CDR3 in DNA: TGTGCCAGCATCCGAGCGGGGGCGTTTCAAGAGACCCAGTACTTC. Full variable domain (remainder filled in from reference TRBV28 and TRBJ2-5): DVKVTQSSRYLVKRTGEKVFLECVQDMDHENMFWYRQDPGLGLRLIYFSYDVKMKEKGDIPEGYSVSREKKERFSLILESASTNQTSMYLCASIRAGAFQETQYFGPGTRLLVL.

This sequence joins TRBV6-1 and TRBJ1-5; TRBD1 matches 9 bases. Germline assignment: CDR1 MNHNS and CDR2 SASEGT. The CDR3 has 15 residues. The V gene end was trimmed by 3 bases and the J gene end by 4 bases; junction bases not matched to a gene: 4. Written as DNA, the CDR3 is TGTGCCAGCAGTGACCGGGACAGGGTTAATCAGCCCCAGCATTTT. Protein product: CASSDRDRVNQPQHF.

The chain employs TRBV29-1 and TRBJ1-5; 9 nucleotides match TRBD1. The J segment lost 7 bases and the V segment lost 5 bases, leaving 12 bases of the junction unmatched. Germline lookup yields CDR1 SQVTM and CDR2 ANQGSEA. This CDR3 is 15 amino acids long. The CDR3 DNA follows: TGCAGCGTTAGGACCAGTGGGACAGGGCTACAGCCCCAGCATTTT. This translates into CSVRTSGTGLQPQHF.

This chain uses TRBV10-3 with TRBJ1-1; perhaps TRBD1 as D (5 bases). V was trimmed by 7 bases and J by 2 bases, leaving 11 bases between them. Germline V CDR1 and CDR2: ENHRY, SYGVKD. This CDR3 is 13 amino acids long. The CDR3: CAIKRGLNTEAFF. The CDR3 nucleotides read TGTGCCATCAAAAGGGGCCTTAACACTGAAGCTTTCTTT.

This clone was observed a single time. This chain connects TRBV18 to TRBJ1-1, with a possible D match to TRBD1 (6 bases). Germline V lookup: CDR1 KGHSH, CDR2 LQKENI. The CDR3 covers 18 residues. The V end lost 2 bases, the J end lost 5 bases, and 24 bases lay between the germline ends. CDR3 region: CASSPKIKQGWENTEAFF. The DNA for the CDR3 is TGTGCCAGCTCACCAAAGATTAAACAGGGTTGGGAGAATACTGAAGCTTTCTTT.

This clone was counted only a few times. This sequence joins TRBV7-2 and TRBJ2-7; TRBD1 aligns across 8 bases. Germline CDR1 is SGHTA and CDR2 is FQGNSA. This CDR3 contains 12 residues. With 5 bases clipped from V and 6 bases from J, the junction kept 3 bases outside the gene matches. The CDR3: CASSTGTGEQYF. Here the CDR3 DNA reads TGTGCCAGCAGCACAGGGACAGGCGAGCAGTACTTC.

This rearrangement joins TRBV27 to TRBJ2-7; D ambiguous. The V end was cut by 0 bases, the J end by 4 bases, with 13 bases between. Germline-derived CDR1 and CDR2 are MNHEY and SMNVEV (reference sequence). The CDR3 runs to 15 residues. The DNA for the CDR3 is TGTGCCAGCAGTTTATCGTGGGTTTCCGGGTACGAGCAGTACTTC. It translates to CASSLSWVSGYEQYF.

The V gene is TRBV3-1 (or the pseudogene TRBV3-2), the J gene TRBJ2-7; the match to TRBD2 covers 11 bases. Trimming cost V 0 bases and J 4 bases; bases outside gene matches: 11. CDR1 is LGHDT and CDR2 is YNNKEL in the germline V gene (reference sequence). This CDR3 contains 18 residues. CDR3 sequence (DNA): TGTGCCAGCAGCCAAGATCCTAGCGGGAGGTCGGGCAGGTACGAGCAGTACTTC. This translates into CASSQDPSGRSGRYEQYF.

The V and J genes are TRBV7-2 and TRBJ1-5; no clear D gene. V was pared by 5 bases and J by 3 bases, with 8 bases between. CDR1 is SGHTA and CDR2 is FQGNSA in the germline V gene. The CDR3 extends over 13 amino acids. CDR3 nucleotides: TGTGCCAGCAGCCGAGGCACCAATCAGCCCCAGCATTTT. Its translation: CASSRGTNQPQHF.

CDR3 loop: CASSLQGIGTDTQYF. In nucleotides, the CDR3 is TGCGCCAGCAGCTTACAGGGGATTGGCACAGATACGCAGTATTTT. The chain combines TRBV5-1 with TRBJ2-3; 7 bases align to TRBD1. CDR3 length equals 15 residues. Germline values: CDR1 SGHRS, CDR2 YFSETQ. With 2 bases clipped from V and 1 base from J, the junction kept 4 bases outside the gene matches.

This clone appeared a few times. The chain joins TRBV6-2 or TRBV6-3 to TRBJ1-3, with 7 bases that match TRBD1. The CDR3 covers 15 residues. Looked up from germline, CDR1 is MNHEY and CDR2 is SVGEGT. The V segment lost 3 bases and the J segment 0 bases; nucleotides outside the gene matches: 2. This CDR3 is CASSYGTVSGNTIYF. The DNA of the CDR3 is TGTGCCAGCAGTTATGGGACAGTCTCTGGAAACACCATATATTTT.

This clone was detected only once. This chain links TRBV27 with TRBJ2-7; 9 bases line up with TRBD1. CDR3 length: 12 amino acids. J gave up 6 bases and V 5 bases, and 2 bases lay outside the gene matches. Germline V gene lookup returns CDR1 MNHEY and CDR2 SMNVEV (reference sequence). CDR3 coding DNA: TGTGCCAGCAGTAGACAGGGGGGCGAGCAGTACTTC. As protein: CASSRQGGEQYF.